These 20 T cell receptor beta chains share one sample of origin, sequenced in a study of beta chain features in type 1 diabetes. Expressed TCRB transcripts were sequenced after all isolated RNA was converted to cDNA. Only in-frame clones appear in the TCRdb table, and some are missing; sequencing was by immunoSEQ multiplex PCR. This table has approximately 100,000 clones, under 30% appearing once. Their recognized antigens are unknown. Study-wide points: TCRB CDR3s were moderately but significantly shorter in Type 1 diabetes patients in all four CD4+ subsets.

Sequenced input: central memory CD4+ T cells from blood. The receptor set was obtained from a woman younger than 35 with type 1 diabetes.

This clone has just a few counts. Sequence at one end of the junction differs from germline and may be a read error. The chain couples TRBV4-2 to TRBJ2-7; D is unresolved. CDR3 length: 13 amino acids. Germline V gene lookup returns CDR1 LGHNA and CDR2 YNFKEQ. For the CDR3, the DNA is TGTGCCAGCAGCCAAGAGGAGAACCGTCCCTCGGACTTC. Its translation is CASSQEENRPSDF.

Written as DNA, the CDR3 is TGTGCCAGCACCCCACTCGGCAGGGGAACAGATACGCAGTATTTT. It is translated as CASTPLGRGTDTQYF. The chain combines TRBV9 with TRBJ2-3; tentative D call: TRBD1 (6 bases). V was cut by 6 bases and J by 3 bases, with 17 bases left in between. The CDR3 totals 15 residues. The germline CDR1 and CDR2 sequences are SGDLS and YYNGEE.

This clone was seen a few times. The chain uses TRBV23-1 and TRBJ2-7; D possibly corresponds to TRBD2 (5 bases). TRBV23-1 is designated an ORF whose function remains uncertain. Between the trimmed V and J ends, which lost 8 bases and 7 bases, there was a span of 21 bases. This CDR3 has 14 amino acids. The CDR3 here is CASLPEDPQVEQYV. CDR3 DNA: TGCGCCAGCTTACCGGAGGACCCCCAAGTGGAGCAGTACGTC.

A few counts support this clone. The gene calls are TRBV5-1 and TRBJ2-1; 12 positions match TRBD2. In germline, CDR1 is SGHRS, CDR2 YFSETQ. The length of the CDR3 is 17 residues. V was pared by 0 bases and J by 7 bases, with 8 bases of the junction left unmatched. For the CDR3, the DNA is TGCGCCAGCAGCTTGGCCCCCGGGACTAGCGGGTCGAATGAGCAGTTCTTC. This encodes CASSLAPGTSGSNEQFF.

The chain has TRBV7-9 and TRBJ1-3, with a weak D call TRBD1 (6 bases). The CDR3 runs to 13 residues. The germline gives CDR1 SEHNR, CDR2 FQNEAQ (reference sequence). Trimming removed 6 bases at V and 2 bases at J, with 8 bases between. CDR3 DNA: TGTGCCAGCAGATCAGGGGCTGGAAACACCATATATTTT. Its translation is CASRSGAGNTIYF.

The chain employs TRBV28 and TRBJ2-7, with TRBD2 as a possible D gene (6 bases). The length of the CDR3 is 12 residues. V lost 6 bases and J 4 bases, leaving 10 bases between the germline ends. Looked up from germline, CDR1 is MDHEN and CDR2 is SYDVKM. The CDR3 nucleotides are TGTGCCAGCAGCCGACTAGAATACGAGCAGTACTTC. Translated, it gives CASSRLEYEQYF.

This clone was recorded a few times. The chain combines TRBV18 with TRBJ1-5; weak D call: TRBD1 (6 bases). Per germline, CDR1 KGHSH and CDR2 LQKENI. With 3 bases removed from V and 1 base from J, the gap between germline ends came to 16 bases. This CDR3 is built from 17 residues. The CDR3 is CASSPYQGGGSNQPQHF. The CDR3 nucleotides read TGTGCCAGCTCACCCTACCAAGGGGGGGGAAGCAATCAGCCCCAGCATTTT.

The chain couples TRBV4-3 to TRBJ1-1; 7 bases agree with TRBD1. The CDR3 spans 15 residues. Losses at the gene ends were 1 base for V and 8 bases for J; bases not matched to a gene: 10. The germline V gene encodes CDR1 LGHNA and CDR2 YSLEER. The CDR3 DNA reads TGCGCCAGCAGCCAAGCTGACAGGGCACGGACGGAAGCTTTCTTT. Its protein product is CASSQADRARTEAFF.

This clone was observed a handful of times. The V call is TRBV7-2, the J call TRBJ2-3; 7 bases map to TRBD1. This CDR3 has 12 amino acids. V shed 5 bases and J 6 bases; nucleotides not matched to a gene: 2. CDR1 SGHTA and CDR2 FQGNSA come from the germline V gene. The DNA for the CDR3 is TGTGCCAGCAGCGGGACAGCCGATACGCAGTATTTT. Its protein product is CASSGTADTQYF.

The chain combines TRBV7-2 with TRBJ1-2; TRBD1 might be the D (5 bases). CDR3 length equals 16 residues. Germline CDR1 SGHTA, CDR2 FQGNSA. The ends were cut back, 2 bases at V and 7 bases at J, with 20 bases in the middle. CDR3: CASSLLLGLAGGGYTF. CDR3 DNA: TGTGCCAGCAGCTTATTATTAGGGTTGGCGGGGGGTGGCTACACCTTC.

This clone was counted a few times. The J gene is TRBJ2-1, the V gene TRBV2; no clear D gene. V was trimmed by 2 bases and J by 8 bases, leaving 4 bases between them. Germline V gives CDR1 SNHLY, CDR2 FYNNEI. The CDR3 sequence is 11 residues long. The CDR3 here is CASSEFYEQFF. The CDR3 DNA sequence: TGTGCCAGCAGTGAATTCTATGAGCAGTTCTTC. The full variable domain, with the rest looked up from reference TRBV2 and TRBJ2-1, is EPEVTQTPSHQVTQMGQEVILRCVPISNHLYFYWYRQILGQKVEFLVSFYNNEISEKSEIFDDQFSVERPDGSNFTLKIRSTKLEDSAMYFCASSEFYEQFFGPGTRLTVL.

The chain recombines TRBV19 with TRBJ1-2; the match to TRBD1 covers 8 bases. The V gene's germline CDR1 is LNHDA and CDR2 SQIVND (reference sequence). Trimming cost V 1 base and J 2 bases; bases outside gene matches: 3. This CDR3 has 15 residues. CDR3 region: CASSIGTGYNYGYTF. DNA for the CDR3: TGTGCCAGTAGTATAGGGACAGGGTACAACTATGGCTACACCTTC.

The J gene is TRBJ2-1, the V gene TRBV7-2; possibly TRBD1 for D (5 bases). V was shortened by 6 bases and J by 6 bases, with 12 bases between the two germline ends. Germline CDR1 is SGHTA and CDR2 is FQGNSA. The CDR3 has 13 amino acids. The CDR3 loop is CASRKGLPNEQFF. Here the CDR3 DNA reads TGTGCCAGCAGAAAGGGGCTCCCCAATGAGCAGTTCTTC. The full variable domain, its missing parts supplied by reference TRBV7-2 and TRBJ2-1, is GAGVSQSPSNKVTEKGKDVELRCDPISGHTALYWYRQSLGQGLEFLIYFQGNSAPDKSGLPSDRFSAERTGGSVSTLTIQRTQQEDSAVYLCASRKGLPNEQFFGPGTRLTVL.

This clone was observed a few times. In DNA, the CDR3 is TGTGCCAGCTCGCCAAGGGAGCATGAAGCTTTCTTT. Its translation: CASSPREHEAFF. The V gene is TRBV18, the J gene TRBJ1-1; D remains ambiguous. The CDR3 is 12 residues long. V shed 6 bases and J shed 7 bases, with 12 bases lying between them. CDR1 is KGHSH and CDR2 is LQKENI in the germline V gene.

The V call is TRBV15, the J call TRBJ2-2; D might be TRBD2 (6 bases). Trimming took 6 bases from V and 4 from J, leaving 15 bases between them. CDR1 and CDR2 from the germline V gene are LNHNV and YYDKDF (reference sequence). The CDR3 sequence is 15 residues long. CDR3 protein: CATSPRAGITGELFF. Written as DNA, the CDR3 is TGTGCCACCAGTCCAAGGGCGGGGATCACCGGGGAGCTGTTTTTT.

This clone appeared a few times. The chain links TRBV6-6 to TRBJ2-7; D may be TRBD1 (7 bases). Trimming pared 4 bases from V and 9 bases from J, leaving 13 bases between. The CDR3 runs to 12 residues. From germline, CDR1 is MNHNY and CDR2 SVGAGI (reference sequence). CDR3 sequence (DNA): TGTGCCAGCAGTTTCGGACAGGAGGGGCAGTACGTC. This sequence encodes CASSFGQEGQYV.

This clone was observed a few times. This chain connects TRBV6-6 to TRBJ2-2; D is possibly TRBD1 (5 bases). V shed 5 bases and J shed 4 bases, with 17 bases lying between them. Germline CDR1 and CDR2: MNHNY and SVGAGI (reference sequence). The CDR3 sequence is 16 residues long. DNA of the CDR3: TGTGCCAGCAGTACTCCCCAGACAGTCATCACCGGGGAGCTGTTTTTT. It yields the protein CASSTPQTVITGELFF.

This clone appeared a few times. The gene calls are TRBV19 and TRBJ2-7, with 7 positions matching TRBD1. Germline V gene data show CDR1 as LNHDA and CDR2 as SQIVND (reference sequence). V shed 6 bases and J 7 bases; nucleotides not matched to a gene: 15. The CDR3 loop spans 15 amino acids. The DNA for the CDR3 is TGTGCCAGTAGGGATAACCGACAGGGATCGGGGGAGCAGTACTTC. This encodes CASRDNRQGSGEQYF.

The rearrangement uses TRBV14 and TRBJ2-1; D perhaps matches TRBD2 (6 bases). Germline-derived CDR1 and CDR2 are SGHDN and FVKESK. Trimming cost V 1 base and J 0 bases, with 7 bases left between them. The CDR3 is 15 residues long. The CDR3 spells CASSQGGNSYNEQFF. The CDR3 nucleotides are TGTGCCAGCAGCCAAGGCGGGAACTCCTACAATGAGCAGTTCTTC.

This chain joins TRBV7-9 and TRBJ2-1, with D perhaps matching TRBD2 (7 bases). Germline V gene data show CDR1 as SEHNR and CDR2 as FQNEAQ (reference sequence). The CDR3 loop spans 16 amino acids. V dropped 1 base and J dropped 2 bases, with 12 bases sitting between them. CDR3: CASSLEGGLPYNEQFF. DNA for the CDR3: TGTGCCAGCAGCTTAGAGGGGGGGCTACCCTACAATGAGCAGTTCTTC.